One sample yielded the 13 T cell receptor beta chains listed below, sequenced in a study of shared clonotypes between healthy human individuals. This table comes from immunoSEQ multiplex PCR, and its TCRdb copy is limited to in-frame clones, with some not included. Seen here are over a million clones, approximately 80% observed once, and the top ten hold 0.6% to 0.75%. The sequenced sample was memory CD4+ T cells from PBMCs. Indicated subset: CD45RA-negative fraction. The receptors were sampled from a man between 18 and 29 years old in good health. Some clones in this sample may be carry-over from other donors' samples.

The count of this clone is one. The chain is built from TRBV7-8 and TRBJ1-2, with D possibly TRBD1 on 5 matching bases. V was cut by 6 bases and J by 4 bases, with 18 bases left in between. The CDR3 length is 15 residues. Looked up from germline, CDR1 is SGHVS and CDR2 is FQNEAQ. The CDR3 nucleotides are TGTGCCAGCAGTCCCCAGGGACGGATTACCTATGGCTACACCTTC. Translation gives CASSPQGRITYGYTF.

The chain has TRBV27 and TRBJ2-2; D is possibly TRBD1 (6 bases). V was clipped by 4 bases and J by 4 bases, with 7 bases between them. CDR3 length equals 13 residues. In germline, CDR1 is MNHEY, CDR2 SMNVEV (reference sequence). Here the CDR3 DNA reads TGTGCCAGCAGTTGGGGGCCCACCGGGGAGCTGTTTTTT. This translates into CASSWGPTGELFF.

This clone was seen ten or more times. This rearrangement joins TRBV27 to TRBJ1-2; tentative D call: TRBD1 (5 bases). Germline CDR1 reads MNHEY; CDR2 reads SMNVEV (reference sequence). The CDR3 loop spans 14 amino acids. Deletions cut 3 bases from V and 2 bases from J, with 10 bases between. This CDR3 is CASSLSGLNYGYTF. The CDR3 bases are TGTGCCAGCAGTTTGTCGGGACTGAACTATGGCTACACCTTC.

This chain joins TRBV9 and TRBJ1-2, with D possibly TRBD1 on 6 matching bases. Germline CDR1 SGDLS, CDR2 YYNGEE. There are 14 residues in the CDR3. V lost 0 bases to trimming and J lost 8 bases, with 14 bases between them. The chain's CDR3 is CASSVDLQGPGYTF. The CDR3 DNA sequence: TGTGCCAGCAGCGTAGACTTACAGGGCCCCGGCTACACCTTC.

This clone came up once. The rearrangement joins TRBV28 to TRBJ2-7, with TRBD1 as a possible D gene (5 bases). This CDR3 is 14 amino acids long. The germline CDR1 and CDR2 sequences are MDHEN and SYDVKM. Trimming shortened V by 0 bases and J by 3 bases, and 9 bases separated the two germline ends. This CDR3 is CASSLWQGIYEQYF. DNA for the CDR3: TGTGCCAGCAGTTTATGGCAGGGAATCTACGAGCAGTACTTC.

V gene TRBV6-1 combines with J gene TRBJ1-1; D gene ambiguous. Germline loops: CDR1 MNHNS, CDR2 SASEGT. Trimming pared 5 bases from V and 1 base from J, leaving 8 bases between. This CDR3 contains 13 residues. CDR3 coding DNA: TGTGCCAGCAGTTATGACGGGAACACTGAAGCTTTCTTT. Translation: CASSYDGNTEAFF.

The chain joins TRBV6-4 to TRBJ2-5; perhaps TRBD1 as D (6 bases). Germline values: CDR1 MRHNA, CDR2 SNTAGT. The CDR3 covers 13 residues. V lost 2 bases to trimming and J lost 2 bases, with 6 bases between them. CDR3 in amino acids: CASSDGQQETQYF. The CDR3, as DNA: TGTGCCAGCAGTGACGGACAGCAAGAGACCCAGTACTTC.

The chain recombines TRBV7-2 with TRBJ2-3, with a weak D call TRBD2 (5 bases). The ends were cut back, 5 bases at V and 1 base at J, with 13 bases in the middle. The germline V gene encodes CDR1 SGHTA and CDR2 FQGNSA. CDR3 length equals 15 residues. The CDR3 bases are TGTGCCAGCAGCGCAACTAGTTACGGCACAGATACGCAGTATTTT. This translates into CASSATSYGTDTQYF.

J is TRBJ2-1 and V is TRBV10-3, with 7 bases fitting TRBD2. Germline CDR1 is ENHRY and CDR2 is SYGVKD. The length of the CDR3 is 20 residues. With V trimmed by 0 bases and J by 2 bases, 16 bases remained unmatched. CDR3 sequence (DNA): TGTGCCATCAGTGAGTCGATGGGCGGGGGTAGCGGACGGACCTACAATGAGCAGTTCTTC. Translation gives CAISESMGGGSGRTYNEQFF.

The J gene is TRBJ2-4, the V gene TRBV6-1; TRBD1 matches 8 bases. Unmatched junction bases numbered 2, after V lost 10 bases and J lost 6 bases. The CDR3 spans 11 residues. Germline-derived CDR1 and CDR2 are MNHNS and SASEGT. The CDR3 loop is CATGQGNIQYF. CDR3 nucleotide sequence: TGTGCCACCGGACAGGGAAACATTCAGTACTTC.

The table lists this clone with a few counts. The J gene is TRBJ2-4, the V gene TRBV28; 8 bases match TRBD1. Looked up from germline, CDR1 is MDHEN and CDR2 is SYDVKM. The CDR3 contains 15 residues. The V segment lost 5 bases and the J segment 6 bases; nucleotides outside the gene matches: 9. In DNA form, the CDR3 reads TGTGCCAGCAGTCAATCACAGGGGGTATCAAACATTCAGTACTTC. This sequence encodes CASSQSQGVSNIQYF.

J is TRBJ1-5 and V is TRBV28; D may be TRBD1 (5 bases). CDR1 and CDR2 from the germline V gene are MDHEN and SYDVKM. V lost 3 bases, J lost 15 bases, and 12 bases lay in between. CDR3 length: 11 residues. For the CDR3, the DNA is TGTGCCAGCAGTTTTGGGGGTATGGGGCATTTT. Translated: CASSFGGMGHF.

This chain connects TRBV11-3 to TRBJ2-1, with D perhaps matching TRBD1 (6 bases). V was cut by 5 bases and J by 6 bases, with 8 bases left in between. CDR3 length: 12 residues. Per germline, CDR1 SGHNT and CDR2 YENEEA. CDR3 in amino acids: CASSPQGNEQFF. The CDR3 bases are TGTGCCAGCAGCCCACAGGGCAATGAGCAGTTCTTC.